Listed here are 32 T cell receptor beta chains from one sample, sequenced in a study of T cell changes during pregnancy in multiple sclerosis. Assay: immunoSEQ multiplex PCR; the TCRdb copy retains only in-frame clones and omits some. The data hold nearly 40,000 clones, with around 91% observed a single time. The input for sequencing was CD4+ T cells from peripheral blood mononuclear cells, taken before pregnancy. The receptors stem from a female donor with multiple sclerosis, enrolled in a pregnancy study.

J is TRBJ2-3 and V is TRBV7-3, with 8 bases that match TRBD1. The trim removed 2 bases at V and 2 bases at J, leaving 3 bases unmatched. Germline loops: CDR1 SGHTA, CDR2 FQGTGA. The CDR3 runs to 15 residues. The CDR3 nucleotides read TGTGCCAGCAGCTTAGGCCAGGGGGCCACAGATACGCAGTATTTT. This translates into CASSLGQGATDTQYF.

The chain joins TRBV5-1 to TRBJ1-2; 11 nucleotides agree with TRBD1. The CDR3 is 15 residues long. The junction had 6 bases not matched to a gene; V was cut back by 0 bases and J by 8 bases. From germline, CDR1 is SGHRS and CDR2 YFSETQ. The CDR3 coding sequence is TGCGCCAGCAGCTTGGCTGCGGGACAGGGGGAAGGCTACACCTTC. Translation: CASSLAAGQGEGYTF.

The chain combines TRBV29-1 with TRBJ2-2; TRBD1 matches 7 bases. Trimming at V came to 3 bases and at J to 5 bases, leaving 15 bases not matched to a gene. The CDR3 spans 17 residues. The V gene's germline CDR1 is SQVTM and CDR2 ANQGSEA. The DNA for the CDR3 is TGCAGCGTTGACACATTCTCGACAGGGCCGGGGACCGGGGAGCTGTTTTTT. Translated, it gives CSVDTFSTGPGTGELFF.

The chain recombines TRBV19 with TRBJ2-2, with D possibly TRBD1 on 6 matching bases. The length of the CDR3 is 13 residues. The germline gives CDR1 LNHDA, CDR2 SQIVND (reference sequence). Between the trimmed V and J ends, which lost 5 bases and 7 bases, there was a span of 11 bases. This CDR3 reads CASSVQGLGELFF. In nucleotides, the CDR3 is TGTGCCAGTAGTGTACAGGGCCTCGGGGAGCTGTTTTTT.

The chain carries TRBV27 and TRBJ1-5, with D perhaps TRBD1 (5 bases). The CDR3 runs to 14 residues. Trimming took off 3 bases at V and 6 bases at J, with 12 bases between the two ends. CDR1 is MNHEY and CDR2 is SMNVEV in the germline V gene (reference sequence). The CDR3 bases are TGTGCCAGCAGTTTTGCAGGGTTCAGTCAGCCCCAGCATTTT. Amino acid sequence: CASSFAGFSQPQHF.

This rearrangement joins TRBV6-1 to TRBJ1-2, with 8 bases aligning to TRBD1. Germline values: CDR1 MNHNS, CDR2 SASEGT. Trimming cost V 4 bases and J 4 bases; bases outside gene matches: 5. The CDR3 length is 14 residues. The CDR3 DNA sequence: TGTGCCAGCAGTGTACCGGGACAGGTCTATGGCTACACCTTC. It encodes CASSVPGQVYGYTF.

This rearrangement joins TRBV6-5 to TRBJ2-5, with D tentatively TRBD1 (6 bases). This CDR3 contains 13 residues. Trimming took off 6 bases at V and 1 base at J, with 9 bases between the two ends. Per the germline V gene, CDR1 is MNHEY and CDR2 is SVGAGI. CDR3 protein: CASSQGGQETQYF. The CDR3 DNA reads TGTGCCAGCAGCCAAGGGGGCCAAGAGACCCAGTACTTC.

This chain connects TRBV6-5 to TRBJ2-7, with D tentatively TRBD2 (6 bases). Between the trimmed V and J ends, which lost 4 bases and 2 bases, there was a span of 15 bases. This CDR3 comprises 15 residues. Germline-derived CDR1 and CDR2 are MNHEY and SVGAGI. This CDR3 reads CASSLTGLPPYEQYF. DNA for the CDR3: TGTGCCAGCAGTTTAACGGGACTGCCCCCCTACGAGCAGTACTTC.

The genes are TRBV5-1 and TRBJ2-5, with D maybe TRBD2 (6 bases). CDR3 size: 14 residues. Germline loops: CDR1 SGHRS, CDR2 YFSETQ. The ends were cut back, 1 base at V and 5 bases at J, with 12 bases in the middle. The CDR3 sequence: CASSLNMGGETQYF. The CDR3 DNA sequence: TGCGCCAGCAGCTTGAATATGGGGGGTGAGACCCAGTACTTC.

This clone was observed a single time. V usage is TRBV10-3 and J usage is TRBJ2-3; 9 nucleotides align to TRBD2. The germline V gene encodes CDR1 ENHRY and CDR2 SYGVKD. Trimming at V came to 7 bases and at J to 3 bases, leaving 8 bases not matched to a gene. The CDR3 runs to 15 residues. The CDR3 sequence: CAIKNSGSETDTQYF. For the CDR3, the DNA is TGTGCCATCAAGAATAGCGGGAGTGAAACAGATACGCAGTATTTT.

This chain uses TRBV28 with TRBJ1-2, with 8 bases that match TRBD1. The V gene end was trimmed by 6 bases and the J gene end by 6 bases; junction bases not matched to a gene: 6. The CDR3 covers 13 residues. Germline V gene lookup returns CDR1 MDHEN and CDR2 SYDVKM. The CDR3 sequence is CASSLQGGHGYTF. The CDR3 DNA sequence: TGTGCCAGCAGCTTACAGGGGGGCCATGGCTACACCTTC.

V is TRBV27 and J is TRBJ2-4, with TRBD1 as a possible D gene (5 bases). Germline V gene data show CDR1 as MNHEY and CDR2 as SMNVEV (reference sequence). V gave up 2 bases and J gave up 0 bases, with 5 bases separating them. The CDR3 is made up of 14 amino acids. The CDR3 here is CASSLQGAKNIQYF. Here the CDR3 DNA reads TGTGCCAGCAGTTTACAGGGAGCCAAAAACATTCAGTACTTC.

In this sample, this clone turned up a few times. The chain links TRBV9 to TRBJ2-1; TRBD2 might be the D (5 bases). The CDR3 has 16 amino acids. The germline gives CDR1 SGDLS, CDR2 YYNGEE. V gave up 0 bases and J gave up 0 bases, with 10 bases separating them. Here the CDR3 DNA reads TGTGCCAGCAGCGTAGTCGACTACCCCTCCTACAATGAGCAGTTCTTC. Its translation is CASSVVDYPSYNEQFF.

V is TRBV7-2 and J is TRBJ1-5; 10 bases are shared with TRBD1. The junction had 6 bases not matched to a gene; V was cut back by 5 bases and J by 5 bases. Germline V lookup: CDR1 SGHTA, CDR2 FQGNSA. CDR3 length equals 15 residues. Written as DNA, the CDR3 is TGTGCCAGCAGCCCAGGGGACAGGGGAGATCAGCCCCAGCATTTT. Its protein product is CASSPGDRGDQPQHF.

The V and J genes are TRBV6-6 and TRBJ2-5; 7 nucleotides match TRBD2. The CDR3 runs to 15 residues. CDR1 MNHNY and CDR2 SVGAGI come from the germline V gene (reference sequence). Trimming cost V 2 bases and J 1 base; bases outside gene matches: 4. The CDR3 region has the DNA TGTGCCAGCAGTTACCGCCCGGGAGGCCAAGAGACCCAGTACTTC. It encodes CASSYRPGGQETQYF.

The chain employs TRBV7-9 and TRBJ2-7, with 9 bases lining up with TRBD1. This CDR3 contains 14 residues. The germline CDR1 and CDR2 sequences are SEHNR and FQNEAQ (reference sequence). The junction had 10 bases not matched to a gene; V was cut back by 4 bases and J by 9 bases. The CDR3 is CASSYSGTGFSQYF. CDR3 in DNA: TGTGCCAGCAGCTACTCCGGGACAGGGTTTTCGCAGTACTTC.

This chain connects TRBV28 to TRBJ1-6, with D possibly matching TRBD1 (5 bases). CDR1 is MDHEN, CDR2 SYDVKM, per germline. V dropped 3 bases and J dropped 7 bases, with 13 bases sitting between them. The CDR3 is 15 residues long. DNA of the CDR3: TGTGCCAGCAGTTTTTCCGACAGACCGAATTCACCCCTCCACTTT. This gives the protein CASSFSDRPNSPLHF. Full variable domain (outside the CDR3, taken from reference TRBV28 and TRBJ1-6): DVKVTQSSRYLVKRTGEKVFLECVQDMDHENMFWYRQDPGLGLRLIYFSYDVKMKEKGDIPEGYSVSREKKERFSLILESASTNQTSMYLCASSFSDRPNSPLHFGNGTRLTVT.

The J gene is TRBJ1-1, the V gene TRBV7-2, with no clear D. Per the germline V gene, CDR1 is SGHTA and CDR2 is FQGNSA. V lost 3 bases, J lost 1 base, and 12 bases lay in between. This CDR3 comprises 15 residues. CDR3 residues: CASSLVWGGNTEAFF. The CDR3 DNA follows: TGTGCCAGCAGCTTGGTGTGGGGAGGGAACACTGAAGCTTTCTTT.

The gene calls are TRBV27 and TRBJ1-6; TRBD1 matches 7 bases. The CDR3 is 16 amino acids. Germline V gene sequence: CDR1 MNHEY, CDR2 SMNVEV (reference sequence). The V gene end was trimmed by 5 bases and the J gene end by 9 bases; junction bases not matched to a gene: 13. The CDR3 DNA sequence: TGTGCCAGCAGTGTACAGGGGACGAATACTCCTTCACCCCTCCACTTT. This codes for CASSVQGTNTPSPLHF.

J is TRBJ2-7 and V is TRBV28, with D perhaps matching TRBD1 (7 bases). V was pared by 5 bases and J by 2 bases, with 13 bases between. The germline CDR1 and CDR2 sequences are MDHEN and SYDVKM. The CDR3 covers 14 residues. The DNA of the CDR3 is TGTGCCAGCAGTAACAGGGGACTTACCTACGAGCAGTACTTC. Its protein product is CASSNRGLTYEQYF.

The chain couples TRBV5-8 to TRBJ1-5; D might be TRBD1 (6 bases). V was clipped by 0 bases and J by 2 bases, with 12 bases between them. The CDR3 is 16 residues long. CDR1 is SGHTS and CDR2 is YDEGEE in the germline V gene. CDR3 amino acids: CASSLGLRQGNQPQHF. DNA of the CDR3: TGTGCCAGCAGCTTGGGGCTTCGACAGGGCAATCAGCCCCAGCATTTT.

The rearrangement joins TRBV5-1 to TRBJ2-2; 10 bases agree with TRBD2. Germline V lookup: CDR1 SGHRS, CDR2 YFSETQ. The V segment lost 0 bases and the J segment 3 bases; nucleotides outside the gene matches: 2. The CDR3 length is 16 residues. In nucleotides, the CDR3 is TGCGCCAGCAGCTTGGATGGACTAGCGGACACCGGGGAGCTGTTTTTT. It yields the protein CASSLDGLADTGELFF.

This chain connects TRBV5-1 to TRBJ2-1; possible D gene TRBD2, 5 bases. V lost 4 bases, J lost 2 bases, and 13 bases lay in between. The CDR3 loop spans 15 amino acids. Per the germline V gene, CDR1 is SGHRS and CDR2 is YFSETQ. For the CDR3, the DNA is TGCGCCAGCAGCAAGGAACTAGTAACCTACAATGAGCAGTTCTTC. Encoded protein: CASSKELVTYNEQFF.

The CDR3 region has the DNA TGTGCCAGCAGCGTAGGACTAGCGGGCTTAGAGCAGTTCTTC. Translation: CASSVGLAGLEQFF. The genes are TRBV9 and TRBJ2-1, with TRBD2 matching 10 bases. The CDR3 consists of 14 residues. V dropped 0 bases and J dropped 10; count of bases not matched to a gene: 4. Germline V CDR1 and CDR2: SGDLS, YYNGEE. Full variable domain (remainder filled in from reference TRBV9 and TRBJ2-1): DSGVTQTPKHLITATGQRVTLRCSPRSGDLSVYWYQQSLDQGLQFLIQYYNGEERAKGNILERFSAQQFPDLHSELNLSSLELGDSALYFCASSVGLAGLEQFFGPGTRLTVL.

J is TRBJ2-7 and V is TRBV7-9, with D perhaps matching TRBD1 (5 bases). V shed 3 bases and J shed 3 bases, with 15 bases lying between them. The CDR3 is made up of 15 amino acids. Germline V lookup: CDR1 SEHNR, CDR2 FQNEAQ (reference sequence). The CDR3 sequence: CASSFSGQRGYEQYF. The CDR3 DNA follows: TGTGCCAGCAGCTTTTCAGGGCAAAGGGGCTACGAGCAGTACTTC.

This clone occurred a few times. The chain carries TRBV27 and TRBJ2-1; a weak D match, TRBD2 (5 bases). The CDR3 is 13 residues long. The V gene lost 6 bases and the J gene lost 9 bases, with 15 bases spanning the gap. CDR1 is MNHEY and CDR2 is SMNVEV in the germline V gene (reference sequence). The CDR3 DNA reads TGTGCCAGCAGGGTTGGAGGATCGAGTGAGCAGTTCTTC. Translation: CASRVGGSSEQFF.

This clone was picked up one time. CDR3 sequence reads: CASGQGFSNQPQHF. The CDR3 DNA reads TGTGCCAGCGGACAGGGGTTCAGCAATCAGCCCCAGCATTTT. The chain employs TRBV6-1 and TRBJ1-5; 9 bases are a match to TRBD1. The CDR3 is made up of 14 amino acids. Germline CDR1 and CDR2: MNHNS and SASEGT. V dropped 8 bases and J dropped 1; count of bases not matched to a gene: 3.

The V gene is TRBV5-4, the J gene TRBJ2-3; 7 bases map to TRBD1. Germline V CDR1 and CDR2: SGHNT, YYREEE (reference sequence). V gave up 4 bases and J gave up 4 bases; unmatched junction bases: 9. This CDR3 spans 15 amino acids. The CDR3 DNA is TGTGCCAGCAGCCGGGGAAGGGGGCAGGCAGATACGCAGTATTTT. Translation: CASSRGRGQADTQYF.

This chain connects TRBV29-1 to TRBJ2-3, with 10 positions matching TRBD2. Germline trimming cut 6 bases from V and 5 bases from J; bases unmatched to any gene: 8. CDR1 is SQVTM, CDR2 ANQGSEA, per germline. The CDR3 spans 14 residues. The DNA of the CDR3 is TGCAGCGTAAGAGCGGGAGGGCCGCAAGATACGCAGTATTTT. It encodes CSVRAGGPQDTQYF.

This clone is a singleton in its sample. The V call is TRBV29-1, the J call TRBJ1-5, with TRBD1 identical over 10 bases. From germline, CDR1 is SQVTM and CDR2 ANQGSEA. The CDR3 consists of 14 residues. J was trimmed by 4 bases and V by 4 bases; bases with no gene match: 4. The CDR3 loop reads CSVVMGQGNQPQHF. The CDR3 DNA sequence: TGCAGCGTTGTAATGGGACAGGGGAATCAGCCCCAGCATTTT.

The chain uses TRBV5-6 and TRBJ1-6, with 7 bases matching TRBD1. The CDR3 sequence is 17 residues long. Germline V lookup: CDR1 SGHDT, CDR2 YYEEEE. J lost 7 bases, V lost 2 bases, and 12 bases had no gene match. CDR3 nucleotides: TGTGCCAGCAGCTTACAACTAGGGGGCCAGAGAAATTCACCCCTCCACTTT. Its translation is CASSLQLGGQRNSPLHF.

This clone is a singleton in its sample. This rearrangement joins TRBV5-1 to TRBJ2-7; tentatively, D is TRBD1 (5 bases). Germline V CDR1 and CDR2: SGHRS, YFSETQ. V was pared by 0 bases and J by 2 bases, with 12 bases between. CDR3 length: 15 residues. CDR3: CASSLAWTPTYEQYF. CDR3 nucleotide sequence: TGCGCCAGCAGCTTGGCCTGGACACCTACCTACGAGCAGTACTTC.